The present T cell receptor (beta chain) was sequenced within a study of graft-versus-host responses after intestinal transplantation. With respect to this clone: Its target is unknown.

Some clones are missing from TCRdb's copy, which holds only in-frame ones; the method was immunoSEQ multiplex PCR. Here the sample spans under 150,000 clones, 90% to 95% being singletons. This CDR3 has 14 residues. V was pared by 1 base and J by 0 bases, with 7 bases between. Germline values: CDR1 SGHRS, CDR2 YFSETQ. The V call is TRBV5-1, the J call TRBJ1-1; the D is unclear. The receptor's source is a human donor who received an intestinal transplant. This specimen was unstimulated CD4+ T cells sorted from spleen or lymph node cells, taken before intestinal transplant. In DNA, the CDR3 is TGCGCCAGCAGCTTGTCAGAGATGAACACTGAAGCTTTCTTT. Encoded protein: CASSLSEMNTEAFF.